The TCR beta chain under discussion was sequenced for a study of T-cell reconstitution after alpha-beta-depleted transplantation in children. Study-level results: The main origin of T-cell counts and diversity one year after transplant was newly produced T cells. For some patients, TCRbeta diversity was high at day 60 because of recipient T cells and thymic progenitors that survived. About two months after transplant, alpha-beta T cells reportedly came from several hundred expanded graft clones.

With regard to this clonotype: Its matching antigen is unknown.

Trimming removed 6 bases at V and 1 base at J, with 8 bases between. This CDR3 has 13 residues. Germline V gene data show CDR1 as SNHLY and CDR2 as FYNNEI. The authors prepared the TCRbeta library with unique molecular identifiers. TCRdb itself ran the PCR reads through MiXCR, one entry per CDR3 protein. Among about 980,000 distinct CDR3 sequences, about 31% were seen once, and the ten largest hold roughly 28%. Sample: PBMCs, mostly from graft donor cells, taken 360 days after TCRalphabeta/CD19-depleted stem cell transplant. V and J are TRBV2 and TRBJ2-3, with D maybe TRBD1 (6 bases). This clonotype originated in a boy in the first two years of life who had a stem cell transplant for SCID, so the T cells may come from the graft donor. In nucleotides, the CDR3 is TGTGCCAGCAGGGGGGCCCGCACAGATACGCAGTATTTT. Encoded protein: CASRGARTDTQYF.